The rows below give T cell receptor beta chains drawn from one sample of a study of blood T cell repertoires in COVID-19. Measured with immunoSEQ multiplex PCR; TCRdb has only the in-frame clones, and not every one. The sample lists 180,000 or so clones, about 86% occurring once. Sequencing was performed on peripheral blood. The origin of the receptors is a man between 60 and 75 years old with acute or convalescent COVID-19. CDR3s include the opening cysteine and the closing phenylalanine or tryptophan. D genes are given only for firm matches. The size entry is marked missing in some rows and otherwise reads once, few, many or a size class.

j_call,d_call,clone_size,v_call,cdr3_aa,cdr3_nt
TRBJ2-6,-,-,TRBV5-4,CASSVPGRGGGANVLTF,TGTGCCAGCAGCGTCCCAGGCAGGGGAGGGGGGGCCAACGTCCTGACTTTC
TRBJ2-1,TRBD2,-,TRBV7-6,CASSPGGRGSNEQFF,TGTGCCAGCAGCCCCGGGGGGAGGGGATCCAATGAGCAGTTCTTC
TRBJ1-1,-,-,TRBV29-1,CSVEALFTAFF,TGCAGCGTTGAAGCCCTATTCACAGCTTTCTTT
TRBJ2-3,TRBD2,-,TRBV28,CASSKLAGPMDTQYF,TGTGCCAGCAGTAAACTAGCGGGGCCCATGGATACGCAGTATTTT
TRBJ2-7,-,-,TRBV18,CASSIEGGIWNEQYF,TGTGCCAGCTCAATCGAGGGGGGGATTTGGAACGAGCAGTACTTC
TRBJ1-5,TRBD1,-,TRBV19,CASRPWAGGVNQPQHF,TGTGCCAGTAGGCCCTGGGCAGGGGGCGTAAATCAGCCCCAGCATTTT
TRBJ2-1,TRBD1,-,TRBV7-9,CASSFIGGDEQFF,TGTGCCAGCAGCTTTATAGGGGGCGATGAGCAGTTCTTC
TRBJ1-2,-,-,TRBV9,CASTYGIGAENNYGYTF,TGTGCCAGCACCTACGGTATTGGGGCAGAAAACAACTATGGCTACACCTTC
TRBJ2-7,-,few,TRBV18,CASSPSADSSYEQYF,TGTGCCAGCTCACCCTCTGCGGATAGCTCCTACGAGCAGTACTTC
TRBJ2-7,TRBD2,-,TRBV5-1,CASSDPGGAHEQYF,TGCGCCAGCAGCGACCCGGGGGGGGCCCACGAGCAGTACTTC
TRBJ2-1,-,-,TRBV5-5,CASSPRNSRANEQFF,TGTGCCAGCAGTCCAAGGAACTCGCGGGCGAATGAGCAGTTCTTC
TRBJ2-1,TRBD1,-,TRBV2,CASSEMGQVNNEQFF,TGTGCCAGCAGTGAAATGGGACAGGTGAACAATGAGCAGTTCTTC
TRBJ2-2,-,once,TRBV30,CAWSVWGDTGELFF,TGTGCCTGGAGTGTATGGGGGGACACCGGGGAGCTGTTTTTT
TRBJ1-1,TRBD1,once,TRBV19,CASSIERQGAEAFF,TGTGCCAGTAGTATAGAGCGACAGGGAGCTGAAGCTTTCTTT
TRBJ2-1,-,-,TRBV7-3,CASSLMAGSSYNEQFF,TGTGCCAGCAGCTTAATGGCGGGAAGCTCCTACAATGAGCAGTTCTTC
TRBJ2-1,-,-,TRBV5-6,CASTRGRNEQFF,TGTGCCAGCACCCGCGGCCGAAATGAGCAGTTCTTC
TRBJ2-7,-,-,TRBV28,CASSPTGSYEQYF,TGTGCCAGCAGTCCAACGGGGAGCTACGAGCAGTACTTC
TRBJ2-3,-,-,TRBV28,CAGQGGAPDTQYF,TGTGCCGGCCAGGGGGGTGCCCCAGATACGCAGTATTTT
TRBJ1-4,-,-,TRBV19,CASSIGVGGMTNEKLFF,TGTGCCAGTAGTATCGGCGTCGGAGGGATGACTAATGAAAAACTGTTTTTT
TRBJ2-1,-,-,TRBV5-1,CASGSEADIEYNEQFF,TGCGCCAGCGGCTCAGAGGCGGATATAGAGTACAATGAGCAGTTCTTC
TRBJ1-1,-,-,TRBV6-5,CASTIRGQLEAFF,TGTGCCAGCACCATCCGCGGACAGCTTGAAGCTTTCTTT
TRBJ1-2,-,-,TRBV9,CASSPWGGDYGYTF,TGTGCCAGCAGCCCTTGGGGGGGGGACTATGGCTACACCTTC
TRBJ2-3,TRBD2,-,TRBV6-6,CASSPSGTTQYF,TGTGCCAGCAGTCCCAGCGGGACGACGCAGTATTTT
TRBJ2-3,TRBD2,-,TRBV2,CASSEAGTSREKLDTQYF,TGTGCCAGCAGTGAAGCGGGGACTAGTCGGGAGAAGCTAGATACGCAGTATTTT